Each of the 4 T cell receptor beta chains below was sequenced from the same sample in a study of blood T cells in healthy people across ages. Using a J-beta primer mix together with a sample-barcoded 5' primer, a second PCR was run for about 7 to 12 cycles. From the 5' RACE reads, TCRdb called clonotypes with MiXCR, one entry per CDR3 protein. The table records about 1.5 million distinct CDR3 sequences, approximately 42% of them present only once. The sample comprised blood. Source of these receptors: a woman under 30 in good health.

This chain uses TRBV29-1 with TRBJ2-7, with a possible D match to TRBD1 (6 bases). Per the germline V gene, CDR1 is SQVTM and CDR2 is ANQGSEA. The CDR3 loop spans 13 amino acids. V was pared by 0 bases and J by 3 bases, with 9 bases between. CDR3 coding DNA: TGCAGCGTTGAAGATCTCAGGGGCTACGAGCAGTACTTC. Its protein is CSVEDLRGYEQYF.

This clonotype was picked up many times. The chain couples TRBV6-4 to TRBJ2-5; D is unclear. The CDR3 length is 9 residues. Trimming cost V 7 bases and J 5 bases, with 2 bases left between them. Germline CDR1 MRHNA, CDR2 SNTAGT. The DNA for the CDR3 is TGTGCCAGCAATGAGACCCAGTACTTC. As protein: CASNETQYF.

The chain employs TRBV6-2 or TRBV6-3 and TRBJ1-5; D gene uncertain. The CDR3 is made up of 11 amino acids. V lost 6 bases and J 8 bases, leaving 8 bases between the germline ends. Germline lookup yields CDR1 MNHEY and CDR2 SVGEGT. Here the CDR3 DNA reads TGTGCCAGCAGCGAGTTAGAGCCCCAGCATTTT. This gives the protein CASSELEPQHF.

V gene TRBV29-1 combines with J gene TRBJ2-2; D ambiguous. With 1 base removed from V and 7 bases from J, the gap between germline ends came to 7 bases. Germline values: CDR1 SQVTM, CDR2 ANQGSEA. The CDR3 extends over 12 amino acids. CDR3 bases: TGCAGCGTTGAAGCATCGGGCGGGGAGCTGTTTTTT. Its translation is CSVEASGGELFF.